This T cell receptor (beta chain) was documented in a study of shared clonotypes between healthy human individuals. The repertoire was sequenced with immunoSEQ multiplex PCR; TCRdb's copy has only in-frame clones and lacks some. Here the sample spans over a million clones, approximately 78% being singletons. Both subsets, CD45RA+ naive and CD45RA-negative memory, were split from the CD4+ cells. The V and J ends lost 5 bases and 7 bases respectively, with 15 bases between them. CDR3 size: 14 residues. From germline, CDR1 is LGHNA and CDR2 YNFKEQ. The rearrangement links TRBV4-2 to TRBJ1-5; D might be TRBD1 (6 bases). What was sequenced was memory CD4+ T cells from PBMCs. Documented subset: CD45RA-negative fraction. This sequence originates from a man younger than 35 in good health. Some clones in this sample may be carry-over from other donors' samples. CDR3 DNA sequence: TGTGCCAGCAGCAAAGGGGGGGGCGGACAGCCCCAGCATTTT. Its translation is CASSKGGGGQPQHF.